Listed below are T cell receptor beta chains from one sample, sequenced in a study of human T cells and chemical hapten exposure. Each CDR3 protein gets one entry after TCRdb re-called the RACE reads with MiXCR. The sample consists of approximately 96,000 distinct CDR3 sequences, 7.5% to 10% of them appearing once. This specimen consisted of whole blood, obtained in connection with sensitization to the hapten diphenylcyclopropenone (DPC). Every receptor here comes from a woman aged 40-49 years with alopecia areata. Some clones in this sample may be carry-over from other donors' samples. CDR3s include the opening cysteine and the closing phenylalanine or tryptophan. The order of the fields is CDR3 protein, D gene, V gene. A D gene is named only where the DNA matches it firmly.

CDR3: CASRRAPGGGTDTQYF; D: TRBD2; V: TRBV5-1
CDR3: CASSKGGAGGAYEQYF; D: .; V: TRBV21-1
CDR3: CASRRTSGSWTGELFF; D: TRBD2; V: TRBV27
CDR3: CASSAGPSYGYTF; D: .; V: TRBV12-3/TRBV12-4
CDR3: CASSLTGLYQPQHF; D: .; V: TRBV7-2
CDR3: CASSLWLAGVQETQYF; D: TRBD2; V: TRBV6-2/TRBV6-3
CDR3: CASSPDSSNQPQHF; D: .; V: TRBV18
CDR3: CASSGWRGTATGKDTQYF; D: .; V: TRBV6-1
CDR3: CASSVTGGSYNEQFF; D: TRBD2; V: TRBV2
CDR3: CASSPPEQGYADTQYF; D: TRBD1; V: TRBV12-3/TRBV12-4
CDR3: CSASGMEGTDTQYF; D: .; V: TRBV20-1
CDR3: CSAGRGLAGVNEQYF; D: TRBD2; V: TRBV20-1
CDR3: CATSQGLSYEQYF; D: .; V: TRBV6-2/TRBV6-3
CDR3: CSVEGRGTGELFF; D: .; V: TRBV29-1
CDR3: CATSRDLGRSQPQHF; D: .; V: TRBV15
CDR3: CSGFQGGVETQYF; D: .; V: TRBV20-1
CDR3: CASSPPASRRTEAFF; D: .; V: TRBV18
CDR3: CASSRDQETQYF; D: .; V: TRBV5-1
CDR3: CASRAGGYTVGSQFF; D: .; V: TRBV6-5
CDR3: CSVEDPVLESTDTQYF; D: .; V: TRBV29-1
CDR3: CASSLPLNTGELFF; D: .; V: TRBV7-9
CDR3: CASSIMAGSYEQYF; D: .; V: TRBV19
CDR3: CASSPQRNQPQHF; D: .; V: TRBV7-2
CDR3: CSASPSGQETQYF; D: TRBD2; V: TRBV20-1
CDR3: CASRDSNQPQHF; D: .; V: TRBV6-2/TRBV6-3
CDR3: CATSRSPAHTQYF; D: .; V: TRBV15
CDR3: CASSSGQGGFYSNQPQHF; D: TRBD1; V: TRBV5-5
CDR3: CSARWRELLFF; D: TRBD2; V: TRBV29-1
CDR3: CASSLDSGGYNEQFF; D: TRBD2; V: TRBV11-3
CDR3: CASTTPLDAEAFF; D: .; V: TRBV25-1
CDR3: CASSPGLAEPEQYF; D: TRBD2; V: TRBV27
CDR3: CSARAGGGSNQPQHF; D: .; V: TRBV20-1